This T cell receptor beta chain came from a study of response to subunit inactivated influenza vaccine. Study results and limitations: Authors suggested seasonal influenza vaccinations each recruit few new T cells.

This CDR3 comprises 16 residues. Germline trimming cut 4 bases from V and 0 bases from J; bases unmatched to any gene: 6. Germline assignment: CDR1 SGHTA and CDR2 FQGNSA. This clonotype was observed many times. As yet, its antigen is unknown. TCRdb ran MiXCR on the RT-PCR reads and lists one entry per CDR3 protein. The table lists 650,000 or so distinct CDR3 sequences, 14% of them singletons. The clonotype was recovered from a man aged 50-59 years who received an inactivated influenza vaccine. Source: PBMCs from blood, taken roughly 15 days before vaccination. The rearrangement links TRBV7-2 to TRBJ2-1; 7 bases agree with TRBD2. The CDR3 DNA reads TGTGCCAGCAGCTCCACTAGCGTAAGCTCCTACAATGAGCAGTTCTTC. This sequence encodes CASSSTSVSSYNEQFF. The whole variable domain, filled in from reference TRBV7-2 and TRBJ2-1, reads GAGVSQSPSNKVTEKGKDVELRCDPISGHTALYWYRQSLGQGLEFLIYFQGNSAPDKSGLPSDRFSAERTGGSVSTLTIQRTQQEDSAVYLCASSSTSVSSYNEQFFGPGTRLTVL.